A single sample is the source of the 23 T cell receptor beta chains below, sequenced in a study of blood T cells in healthy people across ages. Through a sample-barcoded 5' primer and a J-beta primer mix, a second PCR was run for 7 to 11 cycles. TCRdb reprocessed the 5' RACE reads via MiXCR and lists one record per CDR3 protein. Of roughly 1.5 million distinct CDR3 sequences in the sample, 42% were seen once. Source material: blood. The source is a woman aged 18-29 years in good health.

V and J are TRBV27 and TRBJ2-5; 9 bases align to TRBD1. V was pared by 5 bases and J by 2 bases, with 9 bases of the junction left unmatched. Germline values: CDR1 MNHEY, CDR2 SMNVEV (reference sequence). The CDR3 has 16 amino acids. Here the CDR3 reads CASSLGTGIWQETQYF. The CDR3 nucleotides are TGTGCCAGCAGTCTGGGGACAGGGATTTGGCAAGAGACCCAGTACTTC.

To note about this clonotype: The junction and the germline gene differ at one end; a read error may be behind it. The chain has TRBV28 and TRBJ1-4, with 7 bases aligning to TRBD1. CDR1 is MDHEN and CDR2 is SYDVKM in the germline V gene. This CDR3 is built from 15 residues. The CDR3 protein is CVSSPTGTLNEKLFF. The CDR3 nucleotides read TGTGTCAGCAGTCCGACAGGGACCCTTAATGAAAAACTGTTTTTT.

Of note for this clonotype: With a much larger clone just one base away, this may be a read error. The chain is built from TRBV7-9 and TRBJ1-2, with a possible D match to TRBD1 (5 bases). Germline CDR1 reads SEHNR; CDR2 reads FQNEAQ (reference sequence). The CDR3 is 10 residues long. The CDR3 protein is CVSKGDGYTF. For the CDR3, the DNA is TGTGTCAGCAAAGGGGATGGCTACACCTTC.

The V and J genes are TRBV12-3 or TRBV12-4 and TRBJ2-2; D unresolved. Trimming cost V 5 bases and J 7 bases, with 11 bases left between them. The CDR3 is 13 amino acids. The DNA of the CDR3 is TGTGCCAGCAGTGGCCGTCTGGTCGGGGAGCTGTTTTTT. Encoded protein: CASSGRLVGELFF.

Turning to this clonotype: Germline and junction disagree at one end, which may indicate a read error. V and J are TRBV6-1 and TRBJ2-3; D is possibly TRBD1 or TRBD2 (5 bases each). This CDR3 comprises 14 residues. Germline CDR1 and CDR2: MNHNS and SASEGT. The CDR3 DNA is TGTGCCAGCGGGACGCAGGGAAGCACAGATACGAAGTATTTT. Encoded protein: CASGTQGSTDTKYF.

This clonotype appeared many times. The V call is TRBV7-2, the J call TRBJ2-5; D might be TRBD1 or TRBD2, each matching 7 bases. V was pared by 1 base and J by 5 bases, with 11 bases between. CDR1 and CDR2 from the germline V gene are SGHTA and FQGNSA. The CDR3 length is 14 residues. The CDR3 bases are TGTGCCAGCAGCTTAGACAGGGGAGGGGAGACCCAGTACTTC. It is translated as CASSLDRGGETQYF.

The chain couples TRBV20-1 to TRBJ1-4; D may be TRBD1 (6 bases). The CDR3 consists of 13 residues. The V gene lost 5 bases and the J gene lost 4 bases, with 11 bases spanning the gap. Germline loops: CDR1 DFQATT, CDR2 SNEGSKA (reference sequence). The CDR3 here is CSAQQGVNEKLFF. DNA for the CDR3: TGCAGTGCTCAACAGGGTGTTAATGAAAAACTGTTTTTT.

This clonotype came up a few times. V is TRBV20-1 and J is TRBJ2-7; 11 bases are a match to TRBD2. The V and J ends lost 0 bases and 4 bases, in that order; junction bases with no gene match: 8. The CDR3 runs to 16 residues. Germline-derived CDR1 and CDR2 are DFQATT and SNEGSKA (reference sequence). CDR3 amino acids: CSARDYTGTSGYEQYF. For the CDR3, the DNA is TGCAGTGCTAGAGATTACACCGGGACTAGCGGTTACGAGCAGTACTTC.

The chain combines TRBV12-3 or TRBV12-4 with TRBJ2-1, with 13 bases that match TRBD2. The CDR3 has 14 amino acids. Losses at the gene ends were 8 bases for V and 6 bases for J; bases not matched to a gene: 4. In DNA form, the CDR3 reads TGTGCCAGCGGAACTAGCGGGGGGGTCAATGAGCAGTTCTTC. It translates to CASGTSGGVNEQFF.

The chain employs TRBV7-8 and TRBJ2-5, with D possibly TRBD2 on 6 matching bases. This CDR3 contains 17 residues. Trimming took 5 bases from V and 5 from J, leaving 24 bases between them. From germline, CDR1 is SGHVS and CDR2 FQNEAQ. The CDR3 reads CASSVNRPWGTPETQYF. CDR3 nucleotides: TGTGCCAGCAGCGTAAATAGGCCATGGGGGACTCCGGAGACCCAGTACTTC. The whole variable domain, remainder taken from reference TRBV7-8 and TRBJ2-5, is GAGVSQSPRYKVAKRGQDVALRCDPISGHVSLFWYQQALGQGPEFLTYFQNEAQLDKSGLPSDRFFAERPEGSVSTLKIQRTQQEDSAVYLCASSVNRPWGTPETQYFGPGTRLLVL.

This clonotype was seen only a few times. The chain employs TRBV11-2 and TRBJ1-2; maybe TRBD1 (5 bases). V was clipped by 5 bases and J by 4 bases, with 14 bases between them. The CDR3 contains 14 residues. CDR1 is SGHAT, CDR2 FQNNGV, per germline. The CDR3 loop is CASSTRVGSYGYTF. The DNA for the CDR3 is TGTGCCAGCAGCACCAGGGTTGGGAGCTATGGCTACACCTTC.

In its sample, this clonotype was seen a few times. This rearrangement joins TRBV29-1 to TRBJ2-1, with D perhaps matching TRBD2 (5 bases). Germline V gene sequence: CDR1 SQVTM, CDR2 ANQGSEA. This CDR3 has 16 amino acids. Between the trimmed V and J ends, which lost 0 bases and 3 bases, there was a span of 15 bases. The CDR3 DNA is TGCAGCGTTGAAGATGGGCCAAAGCGGAACTACAATGAGCAGTTCTTC. Encoded protein: CSVEDGPKRNYNEQFF.

The sample holds one count of this clonotype. Compared with germline, one end of the junction differs, possibly owing to a read error. This chain uses TRBV9 with TRBJ2-3; the D gene is possibly TRBD1 (5 bases). Germline V gene data show CDR1 as SGDLS and CDR2 as YYNGEE. CDR3 length equals 17 residues. The CDR3 loop reads CTSSVVPLGARGDTQYF. The DNA for the CDR3 is TGTACCAGCAGCGTAGTCCCCCTAGGGGCTCGAGGAGATACGCAGTATTTT.

This rearrangement joins TRBV20-1 to TRBJ2-7, with D maybe TRBD1 (6 bases). The CDR3 sequence is 13 residues long. CDR1 is DFQATT and CDR2 is SNEGSKA in the germline V gene (reference sequence). Trimming stripped 1 base from V and 5 bases from J, with 12 bases between. CDR3 sequence reads: CSARATGFHEQYF. The DNA of the CDR3 is TGCAGTGCTAGAGCCACAGGGTTCCACGAGCAGTACTTC.

V and J are TRBV10-3 and TRBJ2-3; 11 positions match TRBD2. This CDR3 spans 18 amino acids. CDR1 is ENHRY and CDR2 is SYGVKD in the germline V gene. The J segment lost 5 bases and the V segment lost 5 bases, leaving 15 bases of the junction unmatched. Here the CDR3 reads CAISTRETSGSPGDTQYF. For the CDR3, the DNA is TGTGCCATCAGTACCAGGGAAACTAGCGGGAGTCCTGGAGATACGCAGTATTTT.

This clonotype was seen once. This rearrangement joins TRBV19 to TRBJ2-7, with no clear D. Germline assignment: CDR1 LNHDA and CDR2 SQIVND (reference sequence). With 5 bases removed from V and 6 bases from J, the gap between germline ends came to 14 bases. CDR3 length: 13 residues. The CDR3 DNA reads as TGTGCCAGTAGTTTGGGGTTCAATGTCGAGCAGTACTTC. Amino acid sequence: CASSLGFNVEQYF. Based on the CDR3 plus reference TRBV19 and TRBJ2-7, the full variable domain is DGGITQSPKYLFRKEGQNVTLSCEQNLNHDAMYWYRQDPGQGLRLIYYSQIVNDFQKGDIAEGYSVSREKKESFPLTVTSAQKNPTAFYLCASSLGFNVEQYFGPGTRLTVT.

The chain is built from TRBV29-1 and TRBJ2-1; D not certain. V shed 3 bases and J shed 1 base, with 4 bases lying between them. The germline CDR1 and CDR2 sequences are SQVTM and ANQGSEA. The CDR3 is 12 amino acids. DNA for the CDR3: TGCAGCGTTGAGGCGTCCTACAATGAGCAGTTCTTC. This sequence encodes CSVEASYNEQFF.

The chain joins TRBV9 to TRBJ2-5; 7 bases map to TRBD1. The J segment lost 1 base and the V segment lost 2 bases, leaving 8 bases of the junction unmatched. Looked up from germline, CDR1 is SGDLS and CDR2 is YYNGEE. This CDR3 comprises 16 residues. The CDR3 sequence is CASSVAGTASQETQYF. CDR3 coding DNA: TGTGCCAGCAGCGTTGCCGGGACAGCCAGCCAAGAGACCCAGTACTTC. Full variable domain (rest looked up from reference TRBV9 and TRBJ2-5): DSGVTQTPKHLITATGQRVTLRCSPRSGDLSVYWYQQSLDQGLQFLIQYYNGEERAKGNILERFSAQQFPDLHSELNLSSLELGDSALYFCASSVAGTASQETQYFGPGTRLLVL.

The J gene is TRBJ2-2, the V gene TRBV7-2; D gene unclear. CDR1 SGHTA and CDR2 FQGNSA come from the germline V gene. V lost 1 base, J lost 6 bases, and 9 bases lay in between. The CDR3 contains 14 residues. The CDR3 bases are TGTGCCAGCAGCTTAGGCCCTGCGCCCGGGGAGCTGTTTTTT. Its protein is CASSLGPAPGELFF.

This clonotype has just a few counts. The chain employs TRBV5-1 and TRBJ2-1; TRBD2 agrees at 8 bases. Germline CDR1 reads SGHRS; CDR2 reads YFSETQ. J gave up 3 bases and V 2 bases, and 4 bases lay outside the gene matches. The CDR3 is 15 amino acids. The CDR3 loop is CASSLAGANYNEQFF. CDR3 DNA sequence: TGCGCCAGCAGCTTAGCGGGGGCTAACTACAATGAGCAGTTCTTC.

The sample holds a few counts of this clonotype. The chain is built from TRBV7-8 and TRBJ2-7, with D maybe TRBD2 (5 bases). V was trimmed by 6 bases and J by 2 bases, leaving 20 bases between them. The CDR3 consists of 16 residues. Germline CDR1 and CDR2: SGHVS and FQNEAQ. As DNA, the CDR3 is TGTGCCAGCAGTCCTAACGTGCTTGACTACACCTACGAGCAGTACTTC. Translating it yields CASSPNVLDYTYEQYF. The full variable domain, with the rest looked up from reference TRBV7-8 and TRBJ2-7, is GAGVSQSPRYKVAKRGQDVALRCDPISGHVSLFWYQQALGQGPEFLTYFQNEAQLDKSGLPSDRFFAERPEGSVSTLKIQRTQQEDSAVYLCASSPNVLDYTYEQYFGPGTRLTVT.

The chain recombines TRBV20-1 with TRBJ1-1; D unclear. The ends were cut back, 6 bases at V and 0 bases at J, with 14 bases in the middle. Germline V gives CDR1 DFQATT, CDR2 SNEGSKA (reference sequence). CDR3 length equals 14 residues. In DNA, the CDR3 is TGCAGTGCCACGAGCGGATTCATGAACACTGAAGCTTTCTTT. It translates to CSATSGFMNTEAFF.

This clonotype was recorded a few times. V and J are TRBV5-1 and TRBJ2-7; 8 nucleotides match TRBD2. There are 15 residues in the CDR3. Germline V gives CDR1 SGHRS, CDR2 YFSETQ. Trimming at V came to 0 bases and at J to 4 bases, leaving 6 bases not matched to a gene. The CDR3: CASSLVSGSGYEQYF. CDR3 coding DNA: TGCGCCAGCAGCTTGGTCAGCGGGAGTGGATACGAGCAGTACTTC.